These 28 T cell receptor beta chains share one sample of origin, sequenced in a study of blood T cells in healthy people across ages (dated by TCRdb to the mid-2010s). Receptor libraries were prepared by 5' RACE. Sequencing used an Illumina HiSeq 2500. A second PCR of about 6 to 12 cycles was performed with a sample-barcoded 5' primer and a J-beta primer mix. TCRdb trimmed the raw reads at Q25, called clones with MiXCR and kept productive beta chains. Every distinct CDR3 protein forms one entry, paired with its most common genes and DNA. The sample contains about 800,000 distinct CDR3 sequences, about 25% of them found a single time. Approximately 4% of the sample rests with the top ten. These records were also assigned to another study, of T cells of mothers and their children.

The sequencing input was blood. The receptors shown here come from a boy aged 5-17 years in good health.

The V call is TRBV5-1, the J call TRBJ1-4; D perhaps matches TRBD1 (5 bases). The CDR3 totals 15 residues. Germline CDR1 reads SGHRS; CDR2 reads YFSETQ. The V end was cut by 0 bases, the J end by 4 bases, with 10 bases between. CDR3 region: CASSLEGTDNEKLFF. The CDR3 DNA reads TGCGCCAGCAGCTTGGAAGGGACCGATAATGAAAAACTGTTTTTT.

This rearrangement joins TRBV20-1 to TRBJ2-7; the match to TRBD1 covers 7 bases. Germline V gene sequence: CDR1 DFQATT, CDR2 SNEGSKA (reference sequence). The ends lost 2 bases at V and 1 base at J; junction bases unmatched: 5. CDR3 size: 14 residues. CDR3 coding DNA: TGCAGTGCTAGACCCGCGACAGGGTCCTACGAGCAGTACTTC. Its protein is CSARPATGSYEQYF.

V usage is TRBV18 and J usage is TRBJ2-1, with D uncertain. Germline lookup yields CDR1 KGHSH and CDR2 LQKENI. With 4 bases removed from V and 8 bases from J, the gap between germline ends came to 15 bases. The CDR3 runs to 14 residues. The CDR3, as DNA: TGTGCCAGCTCACGACCCTTACAGTGGGATGAGCAGTTCTTC. As protein: CASSRPLQWDEQFF.

This clonotype has only a few counts. The chain links TRBV27 to TRBJ2-5; tentative D call: TRBD1 (6 bases). With 3 bases removed from V and 2 bases from J, the gap between germline ends came to 13 bases. CDR1 and CDR2 from the germline V gene are MNHEY and SMNVEV (reference sequence). The CDR3 has 15 residues. CDR3 loop: CASSLSGARQETQYF. CDR3 nucleotides: TGTGCCAGCAGTTTGTCAGGGGCTCGTCAAGAGACCCAGTACTTC.

At least ten counts were recorded for this clonotype. V usage is TRBV5-1 and J usage is TRBJ2-7, with 11 bases matching TRBD1. J was trimmed by 4 bases and V by 6 bases; bases with no gene match: 3. CDR3 length equals 13 residues. Germline V gene lookup returns CDR1 SGHRS and CDR2 YFSETQ. The CDR3 region is CASTGTGGYEQYF. The CDR3 DNA reads as TGCGCCAGCACCGGGACAGGGGGTTACGAGCAGTACTTC.

In this sample, this clonotype turned up a few times. This chain uses TRBV7-9 with TRBJ1-4; D remains unclear. V lost 1 base and J lost 6, with 15 bases in between. Germline loops: CDR1 SEHNR, CDR2 FQNEAQ (reference sequence). The CDR3 covers 16 residues. The CDR3 is CASSLGLTDGDEKLFF. Written as DNA, the CDR3 is TGTGCCAGCAGCTTAGGCTTGACGGATGGAGATGAAAAACTGTTTTTT. The full variable domain, rest sourced from reference TRBV7-9 and TRBJ1-4, is DTGVSQNPRHKITKRGQNVTFRCDPISEHNRLYWYRQTLGQGPEFLTYFQNEAQLEKSRLLSDRFSAERPKGSFSTLEIQRTEQGDSAMYLCASSLGLTDGDEKLFFGSGTQLSVL.

This clonotype was found a few times. This chain uses TRBV28 with TRBJ1-2; D gene ambiguous. The CDR3 runs 11 residues. Germline assignment: CDR1 MDHEN and CDR2 SYDVKM. Trimming stripped 3 bases from V and 12 bases from J, with 11 bases between. DNA for the CDR3: TGTGCCAGCAGTTTCCTCGGGGAGGACACCTTC. Translated: CASSFLGEDTF.

A few counts support this clonotype. The chain is built from TRBV21-1 and TRBJ2-1; the DNA was not compared with TRBD2, the D call given in the table. TRBV21-1 has pseudogene status. This CDR3 region has 14 residues. The CDR3 coding sequence is TGTGCCAGCAGCAAACTAGCGGGGAAGAATGAGCAGTTCTTC. This codes for CASSKLAGKNEQFF.

This clonotype has more than one count but fewer than ten. The rearrangement joins TRBV20-1 to TRBJ2-7, with D unresolved. Germline V CDR1 and CDR2: DFQATT, SNEGSKA (reference sequence). V lost 3 bases, J lost 6 bases, and 3 bases lay in between. This CDR3 has 9 amino acids. CDR3 amino acids: CSARPEQYF. Here the CDR3 DNA reads TGCAGTGCTAGGCCCGAGCAGTACTTC.

The chain links TRBV6-6 to TRBJ1-5; D might be TRBD1 (5 bases). Trimming removed 2 bases from V and 0 bases from J, with 11 bases in between. This CDR3 has 16 amino acids. Germline V lookup: CDR1 MNHNY, CDR2 SVGAGI (reference sequence). CDR3 sequence reads: CASSYLRGDSNQPQHF. DNA of the CDR3: TGTGCCAGCAGTTACCTGCGGGGGGATAGCAATCAGCCCCAGCATTTT.

This clonotype was found a few times. The chain joins TRBV20-1 to TRBJ2-1; D remains unclear. The CDR3 runs to 14 residues. Germline V gene data show CDR1 as DFQATT and CDR2 as SNEGSKA (reference sequence). V lost 6 bases and J 0 bases, leaving 12 bases between the germline ends. The CDR3 sequence: CSADDSSSYNEQFF. The CDR3 coding sequence is TGCAGTGCCGACGACTCGAGCTCCTACAATGAGCAGTTCTTC.

The rearrangement joins TRBV4-1 to TRBJ2-7, with D perhaps matching TRBD1 or TRBD2 (6 bases each). The germline V and J ends were trimmed by 1 base and 6 bases, with 13 bases remaining between them. CDR3 length: 14 residues. The germline gives CDR1 MGHRA, CDR2 YSYEKL. The CDR3 protein is CASSQVPQGGEQYF. The CDR3, as DNA: TGCGCCAGCAGCCAAGTTCCACAGGGAGGCGAGCAGTACTTC.

The CDR3 DNA is TGTGCCAGCAGCTTAATGACAGCTCCCTCTGGAAACACCATATATTTT. Its protein is CASSLMTAPSGNTIYF. The genes are TRBV7-2 and TRBJ1-3, with D maybe TRBD1 (5 bases). Trimming took 2 bases from V and 0 from J, leaving 11 bases between them. CDR3 size: 16 residues. In germline, CDR1 is SGHTA, CDR2 FQGNSA.

This clonotype has just a few counts. The chain carries TRBV10-3 and TRBJ1-5; 8 bases match TRBD1. Trimming took 6 bases from V and 7 from J; bases not matched to a gene: 2. Germline assignment: CDR1 ENHRY and CDR2 SYGVKD. The length of the CDR3 is 12 residues. CDR3 sequence reads: CAIRDRDQPQHF. The CDR3 DNA reads TGTGCCATCAGGGACAGGGACCAGCCCCAGCATTTT.

This clonotype was seen a few times. The chain employs TRBV7-6 and TRBJ2-7; TRBD2 is a possible D gene (7 bases). This CDR3 is 16 amino acids long. Germline V gene sequence: CDR1 SGHVS, CDR2 FNYEAQ. Between the trimmed V and J ends, which lost 0 bases and 3 bases, there was a span of 15 bases. This chain's CDR3 is CASSLAWGGGYYEQYF. The DNA for the CDR3 is TGTGCCAGCAGCTTAGCATGGGGCGGGGGCTACTACGAGCAGTACTTC.

This chain links TRBV5-1 with TRBJ2-2; D ambiguous. The CDR3 has 14 residues. Germline values: CDR1 SGHRS, CDR2 YFSETQ. V lost 0 bases and J 4 bases, leaving 7 bases between the germline ends. The CDR3 DNA sequence: TGCGCCAGCAGCTTGGAGACCGCCACCGGGGAGCTGTTTTTT. It specifies CASSLETATGELFF.

This clonotype was observed a few times. This chain joins TRBV20-1 and TRBJ2-1; D is unclear. From germline, CDR1 is DFQATT and CDR2 SNEGSKA (reference sequence). The V end lost 3 bases, the J end lost 2 bases, and 20 bases lay between the germline ends. The CDR3 extends over 17 amino acids. In DNA, the CDR3 is TGCAGTGCTAGGGCCCCAGGATACTACTCTCCCTACAATGAGCAGTTCTTC. Amino acid sequence: CSARAPGYYSPYNEQFF.

This chain joins TRBV5-4 and TRBJ2-5; D gene uncertain. The end of the DNA is better explained by TRBJ2-1, so the J call may be wrong. The CDR3 length is 13 residues. Germline V gene data show CDR1 as SGHNT and CDR2 as YYREEE (reference sequence). DNA for the CDR3: TGTGCCAGCAGCTTGGCCATCTACAATGAGCAGTTCTTC. As protein: CASSLAIYNEQFF.

There are many counts of this clonotype. This sequence joins TRBV12-3 or TRBV12-4 and TRBJ2-7; unclear D gene. This CDR3 has 14 amino acids. V gave up 3 bases and J gave up 1 base, with 10 bases separating them. CDR3 in DNA: TGTGCCAGCAGTTTGAGAGATTTTTCCTACGAGCAGTACTTC. It yields the protein CASSLRDFSYEQYF.

V and J are TRBV7-2 and TRBJ2-2; D gene uncertain. With 7 bases removed from V and 0 bases from J, the gap between germline ends came to 12 bases. The CDR3 is 15 amino acids. The germline V gene has CDR1 SGHTA and CDR2 FQGNSA. The CDR3 DNA sequence: TGTGCCAGCACCCTGACACATCCGAACACCGGGGAGCTGTTTTTT. Protein: CASTLTHPNTGELFF.

This clonotype came up a few times. V and J are TRBV27 and TRBJ2-5, with D perhaps assigned TRBD1 or TRBD2 (5 bases each). Gene TRBJ2-1 matches the end of the DNA better, so the J call may be wrong. Germline V CDR1 and CDR2: MNHEY, SMNVEV (reference sequence). This CDR3 has 14 amino acids. The CDR3 DNA reads as TGTGCCAGCAGTTCCTCCTGGGACGACAATGAGCAGTTCTTC. This gives the protein CASSSSWDDNEQFF.

The V gene is TRBV5-1, the J gene TRBJ2-2; 11 nucleotides agree with TRBD2. The length of the CDR3 is 18 residues. V shed 0 bases, J shed 2 bases, and the junction held 6 bases outside the gene matches. Germline CDR1 is SGHRS and CDR2 is YFSETQ. CDR3 sequence: CASSLVTSGRINTGELFF. CDR3 DNA sequence: TGCGCCAGCAGCTTGGTAACTAGCGGGAGAATCAACACCGGGGAGCTGTTTTTT.

This clonotype was found a few times. The J gene is TRBJ2-7, the V gene TRBV20-1; 15 bases are a match to TRBD2. From germline, CDR1 is DFQATT and CDR2 SNEGSKA (reference sequence). CDR3 length: 16 amino acids. V shed 6 bases, J shed 2 bases, and the junction held 8 bases outside the gene matches. CDR3 bases: TGCAGTGCCCAGGGACTAGCGGGAGGAATAACCTACGAGCAGTACTTC. It translates to CSAQGLAGGITYEQYF.

The chain links TRBV9 to TRBJ1-3, with D hard to call. This CDR3 is built from 15 residues. Trimming shortened V by 0 bases and J by 0 bases, and 7 bases separated the two germline ends. CDR1 and CDR2 (germline): SGDLS, YYNGEE. The DNA of the CDR3 is TGTGCCAGCAGCGTAGACGGAGACTCTGGAAACACCATATATTTT. It yields the protein CASSVDGDSGNTIYF.

The table lists this clonotype with a few counts. The rearrangement uses TRBV7-9 and TRBJ2-1; no firm D call. The germline V and J ends were trimmed by 10 bases and 2 bases, with 9 bases remaining between them. The germline gives CDR1 SEHNR, CDR2 FQNEAQ (reference sequence). The CDR3 runs 12 residues. DNA for the CDR3: TGTGCCACCGCAGAACCCTACAATGAGCAGTTCTTC. This encodes CATAEPYNEQFF.

This clonotype appeared a few times. V is TRBV11-2 and J is TRBJ2-5, with D unclear. V dropped 5 bases and J dropped 1 base, with 8 bases sitting between them. Germline assignment: CDR1 SGHAT and CDR2 FQNNGV. This CDR3 has 13 amino acids. This CDR3 is CASSRSSQETQYF. In nucleotides, the CDR3 is TGTGCCAGCAGCCGGAGCAGCCAAGAGACCCAGTACTTC.

The V and J genes are TRBV7-2 and TRBJ2-7; D remains ambiguous. CDR1 and CDR2 (germline): SGHTA, FQGNSA. This CDR3 comprises 15 residues. V lost 1 base, J lost 7 bases, and 17 bases lay in between. The CDR3 region is CASSLGLGIPIEQYF. DNA for the CDR3: TGTGCCAGCAGCTTAGGGCTAGGTATCCCTATTGAGCAGTACTTC.

V is TRBV6-5 and J is TRBJ2-3; 7 bases match TRBD2. The germline V gene has CDR1 MNHEY and CDR2 SVGAGI. The junction had 7 bases not matched to a gene; V was cut back by 1 base and J by 3 bases. CDR3 length equals 16 residues. CDR3 sequence (DNA): TGTGCCAGCAGTTACTTGAGCGGGGATCGGACAGATACGCAGTATTTT. This translates into CASSYLSGDRTDTQYF.